This TCR beta chain was retrieved from a study of Ad26.COV2.S vaccination and SARS-CoV-2 variants. TCRdb's table, derived via immunoSEQ multiplex PCR, lists solely in-frame clones and lacks some. The top ten clones hold around 4.5% of a sample with about 470,000 clones, about 90% of them seen once. Treatment indicated: roughly 19 received Ad26.COV2.S at low or high dose, single or two shots; roughly 5 received placebo; per-sample allocation not given. Samples analyzed were those drawn on day 63 after the first vaccine or placebo injection. This CDR3 spans 14 amino acids. Germline-derived CDR1 and CDR2 are KGHSH and LQKENI. Trimming left V 0 bases short and J 5 bases short, with 10 bases between.

This sequence was found in a person between 18 and 65 years old who received the Ad26.COV2.S COVID-19 vaccine or a placebo. The input for sequencing was peripheral blood, taken in a trial of Ad26.COV2.S vaccine versus placebo. The chain is built from TRBV18 and TRBJ2-5; D is unresolved. The CDR3 loop reads CASSPPIQQETQYF. The CDR3 nucleotides read TGTGCCAGCTCACCACCGATCCAGCAGGAGACCCAGTACTTC.